This paragraph covers one TCR beta chain sequence. This entry is derived from a study of blood T cell repertoires in COVID-19. Data came from immunoSEQ multiplex PCR; TCRdb stores just in-frame clones and leaves some out. The sample includes over 200,000 clones, around 88% of them seen just once. This CDR3 contains 13 residues. Trimming removed 0 bases at V and 4 bases at J, with 7 bases between. The germline gives CDR1 SGDLS, CDR2 YYNGEE. The rearrangement links TRBV9 to TRBJ1-1, with unresolved D. This receptor was obtained from a woman aged 25-40 years who had been exposed to COVID-19. Sequenced: PBMCs or T cells enriched from blood (not recorded which). This chain's CDR3 is CASSVGSSTEAFF. Here the CDR3 DNA reads TGTGCCAGCAGCGTAGGAAGTAGCACTGAAGCTTTCTTT.